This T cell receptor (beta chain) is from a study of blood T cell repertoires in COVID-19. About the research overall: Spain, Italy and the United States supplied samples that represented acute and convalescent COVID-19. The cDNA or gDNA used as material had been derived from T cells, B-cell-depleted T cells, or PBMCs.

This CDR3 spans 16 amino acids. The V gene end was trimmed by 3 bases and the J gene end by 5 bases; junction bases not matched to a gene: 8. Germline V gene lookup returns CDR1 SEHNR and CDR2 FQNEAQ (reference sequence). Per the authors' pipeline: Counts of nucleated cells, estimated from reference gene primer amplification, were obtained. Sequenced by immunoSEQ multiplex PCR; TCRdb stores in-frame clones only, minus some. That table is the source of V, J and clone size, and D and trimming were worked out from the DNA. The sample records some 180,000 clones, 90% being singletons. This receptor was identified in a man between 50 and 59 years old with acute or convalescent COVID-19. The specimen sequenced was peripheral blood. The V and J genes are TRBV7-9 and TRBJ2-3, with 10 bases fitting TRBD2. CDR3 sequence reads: CASSLPSGGPGDTQYF. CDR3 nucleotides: TGTGCCAGCAGCTTGCCTAGCGGGGGCCCAGGAGATACGCAGTATTTT.